What follows describes a single T cell receptor (beta chain). This entry is derived from a study of shared clonotypes between healthy human individuals. Produced via immunoSEQ multiplex PCR; TCRdb's table is partial and in-frame only. The sample includes approximately 1.5 million clones, about 98.5% of them seen just once. The TCR comes from a man aged 30 to 39 in good health. The sequenced sample was naive CD4+ T cells sorted from blood. Subset reported: CD45RA+ positively selected.

CDR3 residues: CASSVSPGGVSEQYF. The CDR3 DNA reads TGTGCCAGCAGTGTATCCCCGGGAGGGGTCTCCGAGCAGTACTTC. V is TRBV2 and J is TRBJ2-7; 8 bases are shared with TRBD2. With 4 bases clipped from V and 6 bases from J, the junction kept 11 bases outside the gene matches. CDR3 length: 15 amino acids. Germline V gene data show CDR1 as SNHLY and CDR2 as FYNNEI.